This T cell receptor beta chain was captured in a study of a mutant IDH1 vaccine in newly diagnosed glioma. Study-level information: Vaccination followed radiotherapy alone by 4-6 weeks, or accompanied temozolomide cycles.

Per germline, CDR1 SGHRS and CDR2 YFSETQ. CDR3 size: 16 residues. Trimming removed 0 bases at V and 4 bases at J, with 15 bases between. Time point described: week 11, during vaccination. With topical imiquimod, each dose of the vaccine consisted of 300 ug of mutant IDH1 20-mer peptide. Sequencing used immunoSEQ multiplex PCR; TCRdb keeps in-frame clones, though not all of them. The table has about 40,000 clones, about four fifths seen once. To note about this clone: Its antigen is still unknown.

The clonotype comes from a man aged 40-55 years with glioma. Sequencing was performed on PBMCs, taken from a glioma patient whose treatment included an IDH1 peptide vaccine. The chain uses TRBV5-1 and TRBJ2-3; D is tentatively TRBD1 or TRBD2 (7 bases each). The CDR3 DNA reads as TGCGCCAGCAGCTTGGTTAAGGGGGCGGGGGCAGATACGCAGTATTTT. It is translated as CASSLVKGAGADTQYF. Full variable domain (missing parts from reference TRBV5-1 and TRBJ2-3): KAGVTQTPRYLIKTRGQQVTLSCSPISGHRSVSWYQQTPGQGLQFLFEYFSETQRNKGNFPGRFSGRQFSNSRSEMNVSTLELGDSALYLCASSLVKGAGADTQYFGPGTRLTVL.